The clone carrying this TCR beta chain was picked up a small number of times. Primed by a sample-barcoded 5' primer and a J-beta primer mix, a second PCR proceeded for 7 to 11 cycles. A minimum of 2.5 million CDR3-containing paired-end reads was obtained for each sample. Each CDR3 protein gets one entry after TCRdb re-called the 5' RACE reads with MiXCR. Altogether 1.5 million to 2 million distinct CDR3 sequences are present, roughly two fifths being singletons, with the ten largest covering about 23%. CDR1 is LNHNV and CDR2 is YYDKDF in the germline V gene (reference sequence). The CDR3 consists of 13 residues. The V gene lost 7 bases and the J gene lost 4 bases, with 12 bases spanning the gap. All donors came from Russia, were Caucasian and healthy, and spanned ages about 6 to 90. Each donor's blood draw was around 9.2 milliliters of peripheral blood. This sample is part of a study of blood T cells in healthy people across ages.

Sequencing used blood. The origin of this receptor is a human donor in good health. The rearrangement joins TRBV15 to TRBJ2-3; tentative D call: TRBD1 (5 bases). The DNA for the CDR3 is TGTGCCACCACCCAAGGGGATTCAGATACGCAGTATTTT. It specifies CATTQGDSDTQYF.